What follows are 27 T cell receptor beta chains derived from one specimen sequenced in a study of radiotherapy plus CTLA-4 blockade in lung cancer. Data came from immunoSEQ multiplex PCR; TCRdb stores just in-frame clones and leaves some out. The table lists just under 60,000 clones, around 80% of them singletons. Sample: peripheral blood, taken from a patient treated with radiotherapy plus ipilimumab. All receptors derive from a human donor with non-small cell lung cancer who had a partial response to radiotherapy plus ipilimumab.

The chain recombines TRBV29-1 with TRBJ2-1; 9 positions agree with TRBD1. J lost 8 bases, V lost 4 bases, and 18 bases had no gene match. The CDR3 covers 17 residues. From germline, CDR1 is SQVTM and CDR2 ANQGSEA. The CDR3 bases are TGCAGCGTTGTGGGGAGGTTGCCGGGACAGGGTTTCGATGAGCAGTTCTTC. This encodes CSVVGRLPGQGFDEQFF.

J is TRBJ1-2 and V is TRBV29-1; the D is unclear. CDR1 and CDR2 (germline): SQVTM, ANQGSEA. The CDR3 loop spans 14 amino acids. Trimming took 4 bases from V and 1 from J, leaving 13 bases between them. CDR3 residues: CSVVTGAVNYGYTF. The CDR3 DNA reads as TGCAGCGTTGTAACGGGAGCGGTTAACTATGGCTACACCTTC.

This clone was counted a single time. The gene calls are TRBV6-6 and TRBJ2-3; a possible D gene is TRBD2 (6 bases). Germline V gives CDR1 MNHNY, CDR2 SVGAGI (reference sequence). The CDR3 runs to 14 residues. V was cut by 4 bases and J by 0 bases, with 8 bases left in between. CDR3 region: CASSSAGSTDTQYF. DNA of the CDR3: TGTGCCAGCAGTTCCGCGGGGAGCACAGATACGCAGTATTTT.

The gene calls are TRBV28 and TRBJ1-2; TRBD1 is a possible D gene (5 bases). Deletions cut 3 bases from V and 3 bases from J, with 11 bases between. The CDR3 runs to 14 residues. Germline loops: CDR1 MDHEN, CDR2 SYDVKM. The CDR3 reads CASSFGAGHYGYTF. The CDR3 nucleotides are TGTGCCAGCAGTTTCGGCGCGGGGCACTATGGCTACACCTTC.

CDR3 amino acids: CASSLAGGADTQYF. DNA for the CDR3: TGCGCCAGCAGCTTAGCGGGGGGTGCAGATACGCAGTATTTT. The chain has TRBV5-1 and TRBJ2-3; 9 bases are shared with TRBD2. V dropped 2 bases and J dropped 4; count of bases not matched to a gene: 2. The CDR3 runs 14 residues. CDR1 is SGHRS, CDR2 YFSETQ, per germline.

The rearrangement links TRBV2 to TRBJ1-5; D unclear. The CDR3 loop spans 14 amino acids. Trimming shortened V by 7 bases and J by 9 bases, and 19 bases separated the two germline ends. Germline V gives CDR1 SNHLY, CDR2 FYNNEI. The CDR3 bases are TGTGCCAGCACCGAGGGTAGGGCGACTAGGCCCCAGCATTTT. It yields the protein CASTEGRATRPQHF. The complete variable domain, with remaining parts taken from reference TRBV2 and TRBJ1-5, reads EPEVTQTPSHQVTQMGQEVILRCVPISNHLYFYWYRQILGQKVEFLVSFYNNEISEKSEIFDDQFSVERPDGSNFTLKIRSTKLEDSAMYFCASTEGRATRPQHFGDGTRLSIL.

A single count supports this clone. The gene calls are TRBV11-2 and TRBJ2-7, with TRBD2 matching over 8 bases. V lost 3 bases, J lost 4 bases, and 2 bases stayed unmatched. The CDR3 runs 13 residues. Germline CDR1 is SGHAT and CDR2 is FQNNGV. CDR3 region: CASSLLAGYEQYF. As DNA, the CDR3 is TGTGCCAGCAGCTTGCTAGCGGGTTACGAGCAGTACTTC. The whole variable domain, filled in from reference TRBV11-2 and TRBJ2-7, reads EAGVAQSPRYKIIEKRQSVAFWCNPISGHATLYWYQQILGQGPKLLIQFQNNGVVDDSQLPKDRFSAERLKGVDSTLKIQPAKLEDSAVYLCASSLLAGYEQYFGPGTRLTVT.

This clone was seen just once. The CDR3 nucleotides read TGCAGTGCTGGTAGTGGAGATACGCAGTATTTT. Its translation: CSAGSGDTQYF. The chain uses TRBV20-1 and TRBJ2-3; D call uncertain. Germline CDR1 is DFQATT and CDR2 is SNEGSKA (reference sequence). V was shortened by 5 bases and J by 5 bases, with 8 bases between the two germline ends. The CDR3 covers 11 residues.

V and J are TRBV6-1 and TRBJ1-5; no clear D. Trimming took off 4 bases at V and 5 bases at J, with 12 bases between the two ends. CDR1 is MNHNS and CDR2 is SASEGT in the germline V gene. The CDR3 has 14 amino acids. The CDR3: CASSAWQADQPQHF. In DNA, the CDR3 is TGTGCCAGCAGTGCCTGGCAGGCCGATCAGCCCCAGCATTTT.

The chain is built from TRBV19 and TRBJ1-5, with D maybe TRBD1 (5 bases). Germline lookup yields CDR1 LNHDA and CDR2 SQIVND (reference sequence). This CDR3 contains 16 residues. Trimming removed 1 base at V and 1 base at J, with 11 bases between. This CDR3 reads CASSIGGGRSNQPQHF. DNA for the CDR3: TGTGCCAGTAGTATAGGGGGGGGGAGGAGCAATCAGCCCCAGCATTTT. Using reference TRBV19 and TRBJ1-5 for the parts outside the CDR3, the full variable domain is DGGITQSPKYLFRKEGQNVTLSCEQNLNHDAMYWYRQDPGQGLRLIYYSQIVNDFQKGDIAEGYSVSREKKESFPLTVTSAQKNPTAFYLCASSIGGGRSNQPQHFGDGTRLSIL.

The table lists this clone with a count of one. This chain links TRBV9 with TRBJ1-1; TRBD1 is a possible D gene (6 bases). The V end was cut by 3 bases, the J end by 1 base, with 13 bases between. Germline CDR1 is SGDLS and CDR2 is YYNGEE. The CDR3 sequence is 15 residues long. CDR3 in amino acids: CASSAGHLGNTEAFF. Here the CDR3 DNA reads TGTGCCAGCAGCGCGGGACACCTGGGGAACACTGAAGCTTTCTTT.

The V gene is TRBV18, the J gene TRBJ1-3; 7 bases are shared with TRBD1. The V gene end was trimmed by 8 bases and the J gene end by 3 bases; junction bases not matched to a gene: 4. The CDR3 runs to 13 residues. CDR1 KGHSH and CDR2 LQKENI come from the germline V gene. CDR3 DNA sequence: TGTGCCAGCAGGGGGCAGTTTGGAAACACCATATATTTT. Translating it yields CASRGQFGNTIYF. Full variable domain (rest looked up from reference TRBV18 and TRBJ1-3): NAGVMQNPRHLVRRRGQEARLRCSPMKGHSHVYWYRQLPEEGLKFMVYLQKENIIDESGMPKERFSAEFPKEGPSILRIQQVVRGDSAAYFCASRGQFGNTIYFGEGSWLTVV.

CDR3 in DNA: TGTGCCAGCAGCTCCCTCGGGGGGGCGGGTTACAATGAGCAGTTCTTC. Residues: CASSSLGGAGYNEQFF. The J gene is TRBJ2-1, the V gene TRBV5-4; the match to TRBD2 covers 8 bases. Germline V lookup: CDR1 SGHNT, CDR2 YYREEE (reference sequence). There are 16 residues in the CDR3. With 3 bases clipped from V and 4 bases from J, the junction kept 9 bases outside the gene matches.

V and J are TRBV9 and TRBJ1-1; TRBD1 matches at 9 bases. The germline CDR1 and CDR2 sequences are SGDLS and YYNGEE. Trimming cost V 3 bases and J 3 bases; bases outside gene matches: 9. The CDR3 totals 16 residues. CDR3 nucleotide sequence: TGTGCCAGCAGCGAAACCTTAAGACAGGGGGACACTGAAGCTTTCTTT. Amino acids: CASSETLRQGDTEAFF.

V usage is TRBV6-6 and J usage is TRBJ2-7; D unclear. The germline V and J ends were trimmed by 0 bases and 3 bases, with 6 bases remaining between them. Germline V gene sequence: CDR1 MNHNY, CDR2 SVGAGI (reference sequence). CDR3 length: 13 amino acids. The CDR3: CASSYSQYYEQYF. CDR3 in DNA: TGTGCCAGCAGTTACTCCCAGTACTACGAGCAGTACTTC.

The J gene is TRBJ1-6, the V gene TRBV11-2; D may be TRBD1 (5 bases). Trimming stripped 0 bases from V and 9 bases from J, with 12 bases between. There are 15 residues in the CDR3. Germline V gene sequence: CDR1 SGHAT, CDR2 FQNNGV. The CDR3 DNA is TGTGCCAGCAGCTTAGAGGGGCCTCGGGCTTCACCCCTCCACTTT. It translates to CASSLEGPRASPLHF. The full variable domain, in which reference TRBV11-2 and TRBJ1-6 provide the parts outside the CDR3, is EAGVAQSPRYKIIEKRQSVAFWCNPISGHATLYWYQQILGQGPKLLIQFQNNGVVDDSQLPKDRFSAERLKGVDSTLKIQPAKLEDSAVYLCASSLEGPRASPLHFGNGTRLTVT.

This chain links TRBV28 with TRBJ2-5, with a weak D call TRBD1 (5 bases). Looked up from germline, CDR1 is MDHEN and CDR2 is SYDVKM. V was clipped by 4 bases and J by 1 base, with 13 bases between them. CDR3 length equals 15 residues. CDR3 bases: TGTGCCAGCAGTTCGGCAGGGCTCACCCAAGAGACCCAGTACTTC. Translating gives CASSSAGLTQETQYF.

V and J are TRBV10-1 and TRBJ1-1; TRBD1 matches 10 bases. The CDR3 has 15 residues. CDR1 is WNHNN, CDR2 SYGVQD, per germline (reference sequence). With 10 bases clipped from V and 3 bases from J, the junction kept 11 bases outside the gene matches. CDR3 amino acids: CANPDRGQKDTEAFF. As DNA, the CDR3 is TGCGCCAACCCCGACAGGGGGCAGAAGGACACTGAAGCTTTCTTT.

V gene TRBV27 combines with J gene TRBJ2-3; 9 bases line up with TRBD2. Germline CDR1 reads MNHEY; CDR2 reads SMNVEV (reference sequence). This CDR3 is 16 amino acids long. Trimming at V came to 5 bases and at J to 1 base, leaving 7 bases not matched to a gene. The chain's CDR3 is CASSPLASGGTDTQYF. The CDR3, as DNA: TGTGCCAGCAGTCCGTTAGCTAGCGGGGGCACAGATACGCAGTATTTT.

The chain employs TRBV6-4 and TRBJ2-2, with D uncertain. V was pared by 0 bases and J by 6 bases, with 11 bases between. The CDR3 is 15 amino acids. The germline V gene encodes CDR1 MRHNA and CDR2 SNTAGT. Written as DNA, the CDR3 is TGTGCCAGCAGTGACTCCCCCCGGTCGGCCGGGGAGCTGTTTTTT. Amino acid sequence: CASSDSPRSAGELFF.

The rearrangement joins TRBV5-3 to TRBJ2-2; 10 bases match TRBD1. TRBV5-3 is treated as an ORF (open reading frame) with a function not yet certain. With 4 bases clipped from V and 7 bases from J, the junction kept 13 bases outside the gene matches. The CDR3 length is 17 residues. In DNA form, the CDR3 reads TGTGCCAGAAGCCCGCTAGGGACAGGGGAATTTAGCGGGGAGCTGTTTTTT. Amino acid sequence: CARSPLGTGEFSGELFF.

This clone was detected only a few times. The V call is TRBV18, the J call TRBJ2-5, with 7 positions matching TRBD2. The CDR3 is made up of 13 amino acids. V shed 3 bases and J 3 bases; nucleotides not matched to a gene: 1. CDR1 is KGHSH and CDR2 is LQKENI in the germline V gene. CDR3 protein: CASSPLAEETQYF. Here the CDR3 DNA reads TGTGCCAGCTCACCCCTAGCGGAAGAGACCCAGTACTTC. The full variable domain, rest sourced from reference TRBV18 and TRBJ2-5, is NAGVMQNPRHLVRRRGQEARLRCSPMKGHSHVYWYRQLPEEGLKFMVYLQKENIIDESGMPKERFSAEFPKEGPSILRIQQVVRGDSAAYFCASSPLAEETQYFGPGTRLLVL.

The rearrangement joins TRBV27 to TRBJ2-7; 9 bases match TRBD1. The CDR3 contains 12 residues. With V trimmed by 8 bases and J by 3 bases, 2 bases remained unmatched. CDR1 is MNHEY, CDR2 SMNVEV, per germline (reference sequence). The CDR3 here is CASSDRGYEQYF. The CDR3 DNA reads as TGTGCCAGCTCGGACAGGGGCTACGAGCAGTACTTC.

This chain joins TRBV10-3 and TRBJ2-6, with a weak D call TRBD2 (5 bases). The germline gives CDR1 ENHRY, CDR2 SYGVKD. Trimming stripped 0 bases from V and 0 bases from J, with 12 bases between. The CDR3 totals 18 residues. This CDR3 is CAISESVIGVSGANVLTF. CDR3 DNA: TGTGCCATCAGTGAGTCAGTAATCGGGGTCTCTGGGGCCAACGTCCTGACTTTC.

J is TRBJ1-4 and V is TRBV25-1; no firm D call. The CDR3 is 16 residues long. Germline V gene lookup returns CDR1 MGHDK and CDR2 SYGVNS. V was pared by 1 base and J by 7 bases, with 16 bases between. The chain's CDR3 is CASSEFRPGGFEKLFF. The DNA of the CDR3 is TGTGCCAGCAGTGAATTCAGACCCGGAGGATTTGAAAAACTGTTTTTT.

This clone was observed a single time. The chain employs TRBV28 and TRBJ1-2, with 7 bases aligning to TRBD1. The germline gives CDR1 MDHEN, CDR2 SYDVKM. The CDR3 covers 14 residues. After removal of 2 bases from V and 6 bases from J, the junction contained 6 bases not matched to a gene. The CDR3 loop is CASSLGGQLNGYTF. For the CDR3, the DNA is TGTGCCAGCAGTTTAGGGGGACAGCTAAATGGCTACACCTTC.

The gene calls are TRBV5-4 and TRBJ2-3; 12 bases map to TRBD2. This CDR3 is 16 amino acids long. The ends lost 4 bases at V and 4 bases at J; junction bases unmatched: 7. The V gene's germline CDR1 is SGHNT and CDR2 YYREEE (reference sequence). CDR3 DNA sequence: TGTGCCAGCAGCACGGCGACTAGCGGGGGAGCAGATACGCAGTATTTT. Its protein product is CASSTATSGGADTQYF.